This T cell receptor (beta chain) comes out of a study of sequential checkpoint blockade in melanoma. On the study more broadly: First-line arms were nivolumab then ipilimumab, or the reverse, randomized 1:1.

Germline values: CDR1 SGHKS, CDR2 YYEKEE (reference sequence). The V and J ends lost 0 bases and 0 bases, in that order; junction bases with no gene match: 3. The CDR3 spans 16 residues. Indicated treatment: randomized to nivolumab then ipilimumab (arm A) or the reverse (arm B). Patients had received no earlier DNA-damaging chemotherapy. Sorted cells were live CD3+CD8+, lacking CD19 and CD56, from PBMCs. Using immunoSEQ multiplex PCR, the repertoire was profiled, and TCRdb retains in-frame clones only, with some absent. Of 35,000 to 45,000 clones listed, around nine tenths are singletons. The TCR sequence derives from a human donor with melanoma. V usage is TRBV5-5 and J usage is TRBJ2-1; 7 nucleotides line up with TRBD1. Here the sequenced sample was CD8+ T cells sorted from blood (inferred from file names), taken from a patient given nivolumab and ipilimumab in sequence. CDR3 in DNA: TGTGCCAGCAGCTTGGAGGGGGCCCTCTCCTACAATGAGCAGTTCTTC. Protein product: CASSLEGALSYNEQFF.